One sample yielded the 16 T cell receptor beta chains listed below, sequenced in a study of blood T cell repertoires in COVID-19. TCRdb's copy holds only in-frame clones and misses some; the assay was immunoSEQ multiplex PCR. This table holds 30,000 or so clones, roughly 87% found once. Specimen: peripheral blood. These receptors all stem from a man aged 55 to 70 with COVID-19, enrolled during active disease.

The rearrangement joins TRBV7-9 to TRBJ2-7; perhaps TRBD2 as D (6 bases). There are 13 residues in the CDR3. Germline-derived CDR1 and CDR2 are SEHNR and FQNEAQ (reference sequence). V shed 2 bases and J shed 9 bases, with 14 bases lying between them. CDR3 DNA: TGTGCCAGCAGCTTACGGGACTGGGAAGTGCAGTACTTC. Translating gives CASSLRDWEVQYF.

The chain has TRBV2 and TRBJ2-5, with 9 nucleotides matching TRBD1. From germline, CDR1 is SNHLY and CDR2 FYNNEI. V shed 6 bases, J shed 4 bases, and the junction held 9 bases outside the gene matches. This CDR3 is built from 15 residues. The CDR3 loop is CASRMSTGGRETQYF. The DNA of the CDR3 is TGTGCCAGCAGGATGTCTACAGGGGGCAGAGAGACCCAGTACTTC.

The chain uses TRBV10-2 and TRBJ2-2, with D possibly matching TRBD2 (5 bases). CDR3 length: 15 amino acids. CDR1 is WSHSY and CDR2 is SAAADI in the germline V gene. The V gene lost 3 bases and the J gene lost 4 bases, with 12 bases spanning the gap. CDR3 sequence: CASSEPGKITGELFF. DNA of the CDR3: TGCGCCAGCAGTGAACCGGGGAAAATCACCGGGGAGCTGTTTTTT.

The chain has TRBV15 and TRBJ2-1, with TRBD1 identical over 7 bases. Germline-derived CDR1 and CDR2 are LNHNV and YYDKDF (reference sequence). This CDR3 has 14 residues. V lost 2 bases and J lost 5; bases outside the gene matches: 3. In DNA, the CDR3 is TGTGCCACCAGCAGACAGGGGGTCAACAATGAGCAGTTCTTC. Residues: CATSRQGVNNEQFF. Full variable domain (rest looked up from reference TRBV15 and TRBJ2-1): DAMVIQNPRYQVTQFGKPVTLSCSQTLNHNVMYWYQQKSSQAPKLLFHYYDKDFNNEADTPDNFQSRRPNTSFCFLDIRSPGLGDTAMYLCATSRQGVNNEQFFGPGTRLTVL.

The chain is built from TRBV18 and TRBJ2-1; 7 nucleotides agree with TRBD2. CDR1 KGHSH and CDR2 LQKENI come from the germline V gene. The CDR3 has 15 residues. The V and J ends lost 3 bases and 3 bases, in that order; junction bases with no gene match: 5. This CDR3 is CASSPGLADYNEQFF. The CDR3, as DNA: TGTGCCAGCTCACCTGGGCTAGCGGACTACAATGAGCAGTTCTTC.

The rearrangement joins TRBV7-2 to TRBJ2-1; D is possibly TRBD2 (5 bases). Per the germline V gene, CDR1 is SGHTA and CDR2 is FQGNSA. CDR3 length equals 15 residues. The V gene lost 7 bases and the J gene lost 3 bases, with 16 bases spanning the gap. CDR3 sequence reads: CASNPSRAGYNEQFF. The DNA for the CDR3 is TGTGCCAGCAACCCTTCGAGGGCTGGCTACAATGAGCAGTTCTTC.

For the CDR3, the DNA is TGTGCCAGCAGCCAAGTGAATCGGCAGGGGGCCCACGAGCAGTACTTC. Its translation is CASSQVNRQGAHEQYF. V gene TRBV3-1 (or the pseudogene TRBV3-2) combines with J gene TRBJ2-7; 8 bases match TRBD1. The CDR3 has 16 amino acids. Germline CDR1 is LGHDT and CDR2 is YNNKEL (reference sequence). Trimming at V came to 1 base and at J to 5 bases, leaving 10 bases not matched to a gene.

V usage is TRBV27 and J usage is TRBJ2-7, with TRBD2 matching 11 bases. Germline-derived CDR1 and CDR2 are MNHEY and SMNVEV (reference sequence). The trim removed 5 bases at V and 6 bases at J, leaving 6 bases unmatched. CDR3 length equals 14 residues. The CDR3 spells CASSAGLAGLEQYF. CDR3 nucleotide sequence: TGTGCCAGCAGTGCTGGACTAGCGGGTCTCGAGCAGTACTTC.

The CDR3 region has the DNA TGTGCCAGCCCTAGGGAGACCCAGTACTTC. The encoded protein is CASPRETQYF. The V and J genes are TRBV28 and TRBJ2-5; no clear D gene. Germline CDR1 and CDR2: MDHEN and SYDVKM. This CDR3 has 10 amino acids. Trimming cost V 8 bases and J 5 bases, with 6 bases left between them.

The chain combines TRBV19 with TRBJ1-1; D is possibly TRBD1 (6 bases). Germline V gene lookup returns CDR1 LNHDA and CDR2 SQIVND (reference sequence). The CDR3 loop spans 12 amino acids. Between the trimmed V and J ends, which lost 3 bases and 7 bases, there was a span of 9 bases. The CDR3 spells CASSIQGFEAFF. CDR3 nucleotide sequence: TGTGCCAGTAGTATCCAGGGGTTTGAAGCTTTCTTT.

The chain joins TRBV4-1 to TRBJ1-4; D possibly corresponds to TRBD1 (5 bases). Germline assignment: CDR1 MGHRA and CDR2 YSYEKL. The CDR3 covers 15 residues. Trimming pared 4 bases from V and 7 bases from J, leaving 16 bases between. In nucleotides, the CDR3 is TGCGCCAGCAGCCCGGAGCAGGGATCGGTTGAAAAACTGTTTTTT. Its protein product is CASSPEQGSVEKLFF.

The chain recombines TRBV6-5 with TRBJ1-3, with D perhaps TRBD1 (5 bases). Germline V gene lookup returns CDR1 MNHEY and CDR2 SVGAGI. V lost 2 bases to trimming and J lost 0 bases, with 11 bases between them. CDR3 length: 16 amino acids. In DNA form, the CDR3 reads TGTGCCAGCAGTTACACGCCAGGGTTCTCTGGAAACACCATATATTTT. Translated, it gives CASSYTPGFSGNTIYF.

The V and J genes are TRBV28 and TRBJ2-3, with no clear D. The germline V gene encodes CDR1 MDHEN and CDR2 SYDVKM. The V end was cut by 7 bases, the J end by 2 bases, with 13 bases between. The CDR3 spans 14 residues. The chain's CDR3 is CASTQPPHTDTQYF. In nucleotides, the CDR3 is TGTGCCAGCACCCAACCCCCACACACAGATACGCAGTATTTT.

This chain joins TRBV6-8 and TRBJ2-1, with 10 bases matching TRBD1. J was trimmed by 0 bases and V by 8 bases; bases with no gene match: 7. The length of the CDR3 is 16 residues. In germline, CDR1 is MNHGY, CDR2 SAAAGT. CDR3 protein: CASRGQGESSYNEQFF. Here the CDR3 DNA reads TGTGCCAGCCGAGGACAGGGGGAAAGCTCCTACAATGAGCAGTTCTTC.

The genes are TRBV2 and TRBJ1-3, with 9 bases fitting TRBD1. The junction had 13 bases not matched to a gene; V was cut back by 6 bases and J by 4 bases. Germline assignment: CDR1 SNHLY and CDR2 FYNNEI. The CDR3 has 17 amino acids. CDR3 sequence: CASRRRKIGQGGNTIYF. The CDR3 bases are TGTGCCAGCAGGCGCCGAAAAATCGGACAGGGGGGAAACACCATATATTTT.

The V and J genes are TRBV6-6 and TRBJ2-5; TRBD1 agrees at 7 bases. Germline V gene lookup returns CDR1 MNHNY and CDR2 SVGAGI (reference sequence). V dropped 0 bases and J dropped 5; count of bases not matched to a gene: 3. This CDR3 spans 14 amino acids. CDR3 nucleotides: TGTGCCAGCAGTTACTCGGACAGGCGGGAGACCCAGTACTTC. It yields the protein CASSYSDRRETQYF.